This entry concerns a single T cell receptor (beta chain). Participants' reported clinical history set cohort assignment. Symptom resolution, clearance, or two negative PCRs marked donors in Cohort 3 as recovered. The sample belongs to a study of blood T cell repertoires in COVID-19. Study background: The samples span acute and convalescent COVID-19 from the United States, Italy and Spain. PBMCs, B-cell-depleted T cells, or T cells provided the cDNA or gDNA that made up the material.

The assay was immunoSEQ multiplex PCR, and TCRdb's table has in-frame clones only and misses some. This table has 140,000 to 150,000 clones, over 80% appearing once. The V and J ends lost 6 bases and 4 bases respectively, with 12 bases between them. Germline CDR1 reads WNHNN; CDR2 reads SYGVQD (reference sequence). This CDR3 is 13 amino acids long. Sequencing used PBMCs or T cells enriched from blood (not recorded which). The chain couples TRBV10-1 to TRBJ1-2, with D unresolved. The TCR was taken from a man aged 55 to 70 who had recovered from COVID-19. The CDR3 DNA reads TGCGCCAGCAGCCCGGGAGTCCCCTATGGCTACACCTTC. The encoded protein is CASSPGVPYGYTF.